Presented here are 31 T cell receptor beta chains from one specimen sequenced in a study of cytomegalovirus exposure and HLA in healthy donors. 13 Jbeta primers and 60 Vbeta primers were used for the PCR. Clones were read by immunoSEQ multiplex PCR, and TCRdb kept only the in-frame ones, dropping some. The table has more than 100,000 clones, about 86% seen once. The sequenced sample was PBMCs. These receptors all come from a woman in her twenties or thirties in good health and CMV-seronegative.

This clone was seen a few times. Other DNA sequences from this sample encode an identical CDR3 as well. The CDR3 spells CAWSTTGTGKYEQYF. CDR3 sequence (DNA): TGTGCCTGGAGCACAACCGGGACAGGGAAATACGAGCAGTACTTC. This rearrangement joins TRBV30 to TRBJ2-7; 9 bases line up with TRBD1. The V segment lost 3 bases and the J segment 4 bases; nucleotides outside the gene matches: 10. Germline CDR1 GTSNPN, CDR2 SVGIG (reference sequence). This CDR3 region has 15 residues. The whole variable domain, filled in from reference TRBV30 and TRBJ2-7, reads SQTIHQWPATLVQPVGSPLSLECTVEGTSNPNLYWYRQAAGRGLQLLFYSVGIGQISSEVPQNLSASRPQDRQFILSSKKLLLSDSGFYLCAWSTTGTGKYEQYFGPGTRLTVT.

V gene TRBV27 combines with J gene TRBJ2-2, with 10 bases matching TRBD2. From germline, CDR1 is MNHEY and CDR2 SMNVEV (reference sequence). Trimming at V came to 5 bases and at J to 4 bases, leaving 4 bases not matched to a gene. There are 15 residues in the CDR3. The CDR3 reads CASSGWTSGTGELFF. For the CDR3, the DNA is TGTGCCAGCAGTGGGTGGACTAGCGGCACCGGGGAGCTGTTTTTT.

V is TRBV28 and J is TRBJ2-5, with D uncertain. The J call is doubtful: the DNA matches TRBJ2-7 better. Germline V lookup: CDR1 MDHEN, CDR2 SYDVKM. The CDR3 extends over 12 amino acids. CDR3 sequence: CASSLSPYEQYF. CDR3 DNA sequence: TGTGCCAGCAGTTTATCTCCCTACGAGCAGTACTTC.

The J gene is TRBJ2-5, the V gene TRBV18; 7 bases are a match to TRBD1. The CDR3 consists of 13 residues. V was clipped by 4 bases and J by 4 bases; unmatched bases: 3. The germline CDR1 and CDR2 sequences are KGHSH and LQKENI. The CDR3 region has the DNA TGTGCCAGCTCACAGGGGGACAGAGAGACCCAGTACTTC. Translated: CASSQGDRETQYF.

The genes are TRBV5-1 and TRBJ2-7, with D possibly TRBD1 on 5 matching bases. The V gene's germline CDR1 is SGHRS and CDR2 YFSETQ. This CDR3 region has 15 residues. Between the trimmed V and J ends, which lost 4 bases and 4 bases, there was a span of 18 bases. CDR3 protein: CASSTGPKEVYEQYF. The CDR3 DNA reads as TGCGCCAGCAGCACAGGTCCTAAAGAGGTATACGAGCAGTACTTC.

The chain employs TRBV9 and TRBJ1-1; TRBD1 might be the D (6 bases). The germline gives CDR1 SGDLS, CDR2 YYNGEE. This CDR3 has 15 amino acids. V shed 0 bases and J shed 3 bases, with 12 bases lying between them. The CDR3 bases are TGTGCCAGCAGCGTAGAGGACAGACCCTACACTGAAGCTTTCTTT. Protein product: CASSVEDRPYTEAFF.

This clone appeared a single time. The chain links TRBV5-4 to TRBJ2-3; 8 nucleotides align to TRBD1. The CDR3 spans 17 residues. Germline V gives CDR1 SGHNT, CDR2 YYREEE (reference sequence). With 3 bases clipped from V and 5 bases from J, the junction kept 14 bases outside the gene matches. This CDR3 reads CASSWSRGQVLLDTQYF. CDR3 nucleotides: TGTGCCAGCAGCTGGTCCAGGGGGCAGGTCCTCCTAGATACGCAGTATTTT.

This clone was detected once. This chain joins TRBV25-1 and TRBJ2-5; 10 nucleotides match TRBD1. The J call is uncertain, as TRBJ2-7 better fits the DNA end. This CDR3 comprises 14 residues. In germline, CDR1 is MGHDK, CDR2 SYGVNS. CDR3 bases: TGTGCCAGCCAACCGGGACAGGGGTCCTACGAGCAGTACTTC. Encoded protein: CASQPGQGSYEQYF.

This sequence joins TRBV4-2 and TRBJ2-7; 8 positions agree with TRBD1. Germline loops: CDR1 LGHNA, CDR2 YNFKEQ. V lost 1 base and J lost 1; bases outside the gene matches: 12. The CDR3 is made up of 18 amino acids. As DNA, the CDR3 is TGTGCCAGCAGCCAAGGGGCAGGGGGCAGGGATTTTTCCTACGAGCAGTACTTC. Its protein is CASSQGAGGRDFSYEQYF.

CDR3 amino acids: CASSRQGGLYEQYF. CDR3 sequence (DNA): TGTGCCAGCAGTAGACAGGGGGGGTTGTACGAGCAGTACTTC. This chain uses TRBV27 with TRBJ2-7; 9 nucleotides align to TRBD1. From germline, CDR1 is MNHEY and CDR2 SMNVEV (reference sequence). Trimming removed 5 bases from V and 4 bases from J; junction bases left unmatched: 6. The CDR3 has 14 residues.

The gene calls are TRBV18 and TRBJ2-5; 10 nucleotides align to TRBD1. The J segment lost 5 bases and the V segment lost 4 bases, leaving 10 bases of the junction unmatched. Germline CDR1 is KGHSH and CDR2 is LQKENI. This CDR3 comprises 16 residues. The chain's CDR3 is CASSRPGTGELETQYF. The CDR3 DNA reads as TGTGCCAGCTCACGACCAGGGACAGGGGAGTTGGAGACCCAGTACTTC.

V usage is TRBV30 and J usage is TRBJ1-4; possibly TRBD1 for D (6 bases). Trimming cost V 2 bases and J 6 bases, with 16 bases left between them. Germline loops: CDR1 GTSNPN, CDR2 SVGIG (reference sequence). The CDR3 is 15 residues long. Written as DNA, the CDR3 is TGTGCCTGGAGTCCCTCGACAGGAGCCTATGAAAAACTGTTTTTT. Its translation: CAWSPSTGAYEKLFF. Filled out from reference TRBV30 and TRBJ1-4, the complete variable domain reads SQTIHQWPATLVQPVGSPLSLECTVEGTSNPNLYWYRQAAGRGLQLLFYSVGIGQISSEVPQNLSASRPQDRQFILSSKKLLLSDSGFYLCAWSPSTGAYEKLFFGSGTQLSVL.

The V and J genes are TRBV15 and TRBJ1-2, with 11 bases aligning to TRBD1. J lost 8 bases, V lost 3 bases, and 5 bases had no gene match. Per germline, CDR1 LNHNV and CDR2 YYDKDF (reference sequence). The CDR3 runs 14 residues. CDR3 in amino acids: CATSSGQGASGYTF. The CDR3, as DNA: TGTGCCACCAGCAGCGGACAGGGGGCGAGCGGCTACACCTTC.

V usage is TRBV5-8 and J usage is TRBJ2-1; a weak D match, TRBD2 (5 bases). This CDR3 is built from 16 residues. V gave up 3 bases and J gave up 0 bases, with 13 bases separating them. Germline CDR1 SGHTS, CDR2 YDEGEE. The CDR3 sequence is CASSSPPRGSYNEQFF. The CDR3 nucleotides are TGTGCCAGCAGCTCGCCACCACGGGGCTCCTACAATGAGCAGTTCTTC.

This clone was seen only a few times. The chain links TRBV4-1 to TRBJ1-1; D may be TRBD1 (5 bases). CDR3 size: 16 residues. V was shortened by 2 bases and J by 3 bases, with 16 bases between the two germline ends. From germline, CDR1 is MGHRA and CDR2 YSYEKL. The CDR3 here is CASSQRRGGGDTEAFF. The CDR3 DNA reads as TGCGCCAGCAGCCAAAGAAGGGGCGGGGGTGACACTGAAGCTTTCTTT.

The CDR3 bases are TGTGCCAGCAGTACTCGGGCCAGGGGAAAATACGAGCAGTACTTC. Encoded protein: CASSTRARGKYEQYF. V is TRBV27 and J is TRBJ2-7; weak D call: TRBD1 (6 bases). The germline gives CDR1 MNHEY, CDR2 SMNVEV (reference sequence). The ends were cut back, 5 bases at V and 4 bases at J, with 18 bases in the middle. The CDR3 is made up of 15 amino acids.

The chain links TRBV6-5 to TRBJ2-5, with D maybe TRBD2 (5 bases). The CDR3 is 13 amino acids. Germline values: CDR1 MNHEY, CDR2 SVGAGI. Trimming removed 0 bases at V and 11 bases at J, with 13 bases between. The DNA for the CDR3 is TGTGCCAGCAGTTACTCCCACGGGTGGGAGCAGTACTTC. Protein: CASSYSHGWEQYF.

This clone was seen a few times. The chain couples TRBV5-1 to TRBJ2-1; D gene ambiguous. From germline, CDR1 is SGHRS and CDR2 YFSETQ. The CDR3 extends over 14 amino acids. Trimming took 0 bases from V and 2 from J, leaving 6 bases between them. CDR3 sequence reads: CASSLGLAYNEQFF. The CDR3 bases are TGCGCCAGCAGCTTGGGGCTTGCCTACAATGAGCAGTTCTTC.

The CDR3 is CSVASTEGETQYF. The DNA for the CDR3 is TGCAGCGTTGCTTCGACGGAGGGAGAGACCCAGTACTTC. V usage is TRBV29-1 and J usage is TRBJ2-5; D possibly corresponds to TRBD2 (6 bases). CDR1 is SQVTM, CDR2 ANQGSEA, per germline. The CDR3 spans 13 residues. V lost 4 bases and J 4 bases, leaving 13 bases between the germline ends.

The gene calls are TRBV6-4 and TRBJ2-2, with D perhaps matching TRBD2 (7 bases). CDR1 is MRHNA and CDR2 is SNTAGT in the germline V gene. The CDR3 loop spans 15 amino acids. V was cut by 6 bases and J by 2 bases, with 13 bases left in between. CDR3 amino acids: CASRSGGPNTGELFF. The CDR3 nucleotides are TGTGCCAGCAGATCCGGGGGGCCTAACACCGGGGAGCTGTTTTTT.

The chain uses TRBV21-1 and TRBJ2-7; the table's D call, TRBD2, has no DNA check behind it. TRBV21-1 corresponds to a pseudogene. CDR3 length: 15 residues. CDR3 bases: TGTGCCAGCAGCCAGCGACTAGCGGATTCCTACGAGCAGTACTTC. It codes for CASSQRLADSYEQYF.

V is TRBV19 and J is TRBJ2-3; 10 bases agree with TRBD2. The germline V gene has CDR1 LNHDA and CDR2 SQIVND (reference sequence). Trimming removed 3 bases from V and 2 bases from J; junction bases left unmatched: 14. The CDR3 spans 19 residues. The DNA for the CDR3 is TGTGCCAGTAGTATCACCCTAGCGGGGGCGGGGGGGGCCACAGATACGCAGTATTTT. It encodes CASSITLAGAGGATDTQYF.

This clone was counted a few times. The chain has TRBV6-6 and TRBJ2-3; 8 bases are a match to TRBD2. CDR3 size: 14 residues. Looked up from germline, CDR1 is MNHNY and CDR2 is SVGAGI (reference sequence). Trimming at V came to 6 bases and at J to 5 bases, leaving 7 bases not matched to a gene. The CDR3 sequence is CASSLSGRGDTQYF. The CDR3 coding sequence is TGTGCCAGCAGCCTGAGCGGGAGAGGAGATACGCAGTATTTT.

The V gene is TRBV7-2, the J gene TRBJ2-5, with 10 bases lining up with TRBD2. CDR1 and CDR2 (germline): SGHTA, FQGNSA. With 5 bases clipped from V and 5 bases from J, the junction kept 14 bases outside the gene matches. The CDR3 consists of 17 residues. CDR3 residues: CASSSIPPAGGRETQYF. CDR3 nucleotide sequence: TGTGCCAGCAGCAGTATCCCTCCAGCGGGGGGGCGTGAGACCCAGTACTTC.

This chain joins TRBV5-4 and TRBJ2-3; D may be TRBD1 (6 bases). The ends were cut back, 2 bases at V and 3 bases at J, with 7 bases in the middle. This CDR3 contains 13 residues. Germline values: CDR1 SGHNT, CDR2 YYREEE (reference sequence). The DNA of the CDR3 is TGTGCCAGCAGCTTACAGGGTACAGATACGCAGTATTTT. This translates into CASSLQGTDTQYF.

J is TRBJ2-6 and V is TRBV25-1; the match to TRBD1 covers 7 bases. Germline assignment: CDR1 MGHDK and CDR2 SYGVNS. The V segment lost 6 bases and the J segment 1 base; nucleotides outside the gene matches: 6. The CDR3 extends over 16 amino acids. This chain's CDR3 is CASRGTAQSGANVLTF. The CDR3 DNA sequence: TGTGCCAGCAGGGGGACAGCTCAATCTGGGGCCAACGTCCTGACTTTC.

V gene TRBV6-5 combines with J gene TRBJ1-2; D not certain. The germline CDR1 and CDR2 sequences are MNHEY and SVGAGI. This CDR3 spans 14 amino acids. The V end lost 7 bases, the J end lost 4 bases, and 16 bases lay between the germline ends. This CDR3 is CASKGYAGLYGYTF. The CDR3 coding sequence is TGTGCCAGCAAGGGATACGCCGGACTCTATGGCTACACCTTC.

The rearrangement uses TRBV27 and TRBJ1-1; 9 positions agree with TRBD1. Germline V gene sequence: CDR1 MNHEY, CDR2 SMNVEV (reference sequence). The CDR3 covers 17 residues. The trim removed 7 bases at V and 2 bases at J, leaving 14 bases unmatched. Written as DNA, the CDR3 is TGTGCCAGCACCCAGTTGGGACAGGGCACGGGAAACACTGAAGCTTTCTTT. Translating gives CASTQLGQGTGNTEAFF.

The chain has TRBV5-8 and TRBJ2-1; 7 bases map to TRBD1. Germline V lookup: CDR1 SGHTS, CDR2 YDEGEE. The CDR3 runs to 16 residues. Trimming at V came to 4 bases and at J to 0 bases, leaving 7 bases not matched to a gene. CDR3 sequence: CASSLRQGGSYNEQFF. Written as DNA, the CDR3 is TGTGCCAGCAGCCTCCGACAGGGTGGCTCCTACAATGAGCAGTTCTTC.

This chain links TRBV4-2 with TRBJ2-2; 11 bases match TRBD2. The V segment lost 5 bases and the J segment 3 bases; nucleotides outside the gene matches: 5. CDR3 length: 16 residues. Germline assignment: CDR1 LGHNA and CDR2 YNFKEQ. The CDR3 nucleotides read TGTGCCAGCAGCGATAGCGGGAGGGAGCACACCGGGGAGCTGTTTTTT. Protein: CASSDSGREHTGELFF.

The J gene is TRBJ1-5, the V gene TRBV7-9, with no clear D. CDR1 SEHNR and CDR2 FQNEAQ come from the germline V gene (reference sequence). Trimming cost V 2 bases and J 5 bases, with 7 bases left between them. The CDR3 totals 13 residues. CDR3 residues: CASSLLPDQPQHF. The CDR3 bases are TGTGCCAGCAGCTTACTCCCCGATCAGCCCCAGCATTTT.